These 14 T cell receptor beta chains came from one sample sequenced in a study of spatial heterogeneity in lung cancer. TCRdb passed the 5' RACE reads through MiXCR, listing each CDR3 protein once. The top ten clones hold around 42% of a sample with some 41,000 distinct CDR3 sequences, 6.8% of them seen once. As for time point: sample taken at primary tumor resection. The sample in question was PBMCs, obtained at surgery. These TCRs come from a female donor with early-stage non-small cell lung cancer.

This clonotype was detected ten times or more. The chain is built from TRBV20-1 and TRBJ1-6, with a weak D call TRBD1 (6 bases). The CDR3 is 13 amino acids. Germline V gene lookup returns CDR1 DFQATT and CDR2 SNEGSKA (reference sequence). Trimming left V 5 bases short and J 7 bases short, with 12 bases between. CDR3 nucleotide sequence: TGCAGTGCTTTTACAGGGAGAAATTCACCCCTCCACTTT. Translation gives CSAFTGRNSPLHF.

This chain connects TRBV5-1 to TRBJ2-1, with 8 bases matching TRBD1. The CDR3 is 18 residues long. CDR1 and CDR2 (germline): SGHRS, YFSETQ. With V trimmed by 5 bases and J by 8 bases, 21 bases remained unmatched. The CDR3 nucleotides read TGCGCCAGCAGTCTAAGGGCGGGCAGTACAGGGGGAAGGGATGAGCAGTTCTTC. This encodes CASSLRAGSTGGRDEQFF. Combining the CDR3 with reference TRBV5-1 and TRBJ2-1 gives the whole variable domain KAGVTQTPRYLIKTRGQQVTLSCSPISGHRSVSWYQQTPGQGLQFLFEYFSETQRNKGNFPGRFSGRQFSNSRSEMNVSTLELGDSALYLCASSLRAGSTGGRDEQFFGPGTRLTVL.

This clonotype came up many times. The V gene is TRBV20-1, the J gene TRBJ2-7; 10 bases align to TRBD1. The CDR3 extends over 14 amino acids. Per the germline V gene, CDR1 is DFQATT and CDR2 is SNEGSKA (reference sequence). The V segment lost 1 base and the J segment 5 bases; nucleotides outside the gene matches: 5. The CDR3 nucleotides are TGCAGTGCTAGAGCCGGGACAGGGGCTAACGAGCAGTACTTC. Its protein is CSARAGTGANEQYF.

V gene TRBV3-1 combines with J gene TRBJ2-7, with D tentatively TRBD2 (6 bases). Deletions cut 3 bases from V and 3 bases from J, with 9 bases between. CDR1 is LGHDT and CDR2 is YNNKEL in the germline V gene (reference sequence). The CDR3 runs to 13 residues. CDR3 protein: CASSHHSGYEQYF. The CDR3 DNA reads as TGTGCCAGCAGCCACCATAGCGGCTACGAGCAGTACTTC.

This clonotype was detected many times. The chain combines TRBV13 with TRBJ1-1, with D hard to call. The CDR3 has 11 residues. Trimming took off 5 bases at V and 5 bases at J, with 6 bases between the two ends. Germline V gives CDR1 PRHDT, CDR2 FYEKMQ (reference sequence). In DNA, the CDR3 is TGTGCCAGCAGCCGGTGGACTGAAGCTTTCTTT. Its translation: CASSRWTEAFF.

This clonotype was counted ten times or more. The J gene is TRBJ2-7, the V gene TRBV5-1; TRBD1 matches 9 bases. This CDR3 region has 15 residues. The V segment lost 7 bases and the J segment 2 bases; nucleotides outside the gene matches: 10. The germline gives CDR1 SGHRS, CDR2 YFSETQ. CDR3 sequence reads: CASSTGTGSTYEQYF. The CDR3 DNA reads TGCGCCAGCTCCACTGGGACAGGGTCGACCTACGAGCAGTACTTC.

This clonotype was seen more than once but under ten times. The chain carries TRBV5-6 and TRBJ2-7; 8 bases are shared with TRBD1. The CDR3 covers 13 residues. CDR1 SGHDT and CDR2 YYEEEE come from the germline V gene. J was trimmed by 2 bases and V by 5 bases; bases with no gene match: 3. The CDR3 nucleotides read TGTGCCAGCAGTTCGACAGGGGCCTACGAGCAGTACTTC. Translation gives CASSSTGAYEQYF.

The chain employs TRBV5-5 and TRBJ2-2; 9 bases are shared with TRBD1. The V segment lost 4 bases and the J segment 2 bases; nucleotides outside the gene matches: 12. The germline V gene encodes CDR1 SGHKS and CDR2 YYEKEE (reference sequence). The CDR3 covers 18 residues. The CDR3 DNA reads as TGTGCCAGCAGCCTATCATATCCGGGACAGGGTAACACCGGGGAGCTGTTTTTT. This translates into CASSLSYPGQGNTGELFF.

In this sample, this clonotype turned up many times. The chain combines TRBV5-4 with TRBJ2-2; D remains unclear. V gave up 0 bases and J gave up 3 bases, with 6 bases separating them. Germline V lookup: CDR1 SGHNT, CDR2 YYREEE (reference sequence). The CDR3 has 14 residues. CDR3 sequence: CASSLAADTGELFF. The DNA of the CDR3 is TGTGCCAGCAGCTTGGCCGCGGACACCGGGGAGCTGTTTTTT.

This sequence joins TRBV20-1 and TRBJ2-1, with D possibly being TRBD1 (7 bases). CDR3 length equals 17 residues. Looked up from germline, CDR1 is DFQATT and CDR2 is SNEGSKA (reference sequence). Trimming removed 0 bases from V and 5 bases from J, with 20 bases in between. The CDR3 DNA follows: TGCAGTGCTAGAGATATGGAGGGGGCCAATATAAACAATGAGCAGTTCTTC. Protein: CSARDMEGANINNEQFF.

This chain connects TRBV23-1 to TRBJ2-3; TRBD2 matches at 7 bases. TRBV23-1 is an open reading frame whose function is uncertain. This CDR3 comprises 15 residues. Losses at the gene ends were 8 bases for V and 1 base for J; bases not matched to a gene: 9. This chain's CDR3 is CASCPRSGGTDTQYF. The CDR3 DNA sequence: TGCGCCAGCTGTCCCCGGAGCGGGGGCACAGATACGCAGTATTTT.

Remarks on this clonotype: At one boundary the junction diverges from the germline segment, which might be a read error. The V gene is TRBV9, the J gene TRBJ2-6, with 8 bases identical to TRBD1. CDR1 SGDLS and CDR2 YYNGEE come from the germline V gene. The CDR3 runs 17 residues. CDR3 loop: CASSVENRGSGANVLTF. The DNA of the CDR3 is TGTGCCAGCAGCGTAGAGAACAGGGGGAGTGGGGCCAACGTCCTGACTTTT.

This clonotype was observed many times. The chain carries TRBV5-1 and TRBJ2-3, with TRBD2 matching over 11 bases. V shed 4 bases and J 3 bases; nucleotides not matched to a gene: 10. The germline V gene has CDR1 SGHRS and CDR2 YFSETQ. The length of the CDR3 is 17 residues. The CDR3 loop reads CASSPYQGTSGTDTQYF. CDR3 sequence (DNA): TGCGCCAGCAGCCCCTATCAGGGGACTAGCGGTACAGATACGCAGTATTTT.

In its sample, this clonotype was seen many times. The V gene is TRBV4-3, the J gene TRBJ2-3, with 11 bases that match TRBD2. The germline gives CDR1 LGHNA, CDR2 YSLEER. The CDR3 runs to 17 residues. After removal of 0 bases from V and 2 bases from J, the junction contained 4 bases not matched to a gene. The CDR3 loop reads CASSQEASGGFTDTQYF. The CDR3 bases are TGCGCCAGCAGCCAAGAGGCTAGCGGGGGGTTCACAGATACGCAGTATTTT.